This TCR beta chain emerged from a study of breast tumors, draining lymph nodes, adjacent tissues. Study-level findings and limits: Tumor T cell lymph node origin was a supported hypothesis, not proven. Tumor repertoires ranked between lymph nodes and nontumor tissue in diversity, with V and J gene preferences. Tumor and nontumor repertoires were significantly more similar in luminal-like than in basal-like breast cancer. Data fit most tumor T cells coming from lymph node, expanding in tumor.

Samples came from axillary lymph nodes draining the breast cancer. TCRdb re-derived calls from the multiplex PCR reads in MiXCR, one entry per CDR3 protein. The data show some 130,000 distinct CDR3 sequences, about a fifth seen once. This clonotype was seen more than once but under ten times. The antigen remains unidentified. What was sequenced was axillary lymph node tissue. This clonotype was obtained from a female donor with breast cancer. Some clones in this sample may be carry-over from other donors' samples.

The CDR3 bases are TGTGCCAGCAGGGACGGACAGCAAAAACTGTTTTTT. Amino acid sequence: CASRDGQQKLFF. This chain uses TRBV28 with TRBJ1-4, with D perhaps TRBD1 (6 bases). Germline CDR1 MDHEN, CDR2 SYDVKM. The CDR3 sequence is 12 residues long. The germline V and J ends were trimmed by 6 bases and 9 bases, with 11 bases remaining between them.